A single count supports the clone carrying this T cell receptor beta chain. This entry comes from a study of blood T cell repertoires in COVID-19. CDR3 length: 16 residues. With 0 bases clipped from V and 0 bases from J, the junction kept 5 bases outside the gene matches. Germline CDR1 is SGHRS and CDR2 is YFSETQ. Two negative PCRs, clearance, or symptom resolution were required of recovered Cohort 3 donors. Profiled with immunoSEQ multiplex PCR; TCRdb holds only in-frame clones, not every one. Seen here are around 500,000 clones, 75% to 90% observed once, and the top ten hold roughly 8%. This TCR was recovered from a woman aged 60 to 75 who had recovered from COVID-19. The gene calls are TRBV5-1 and TRBJ1-2; 7 bases are a match to TRBD1. The sequenced sample consisted of PBMCs or T cells enriched from blood (not recorded which). CDR3 protein: CASSLGGTASNYGYTF. The DNA for the CDR3 is TGCGCCAGCAGCTTGGGGGGGACAGCTTCTAACTATGGCTACACCTTC.